These 12 T cell receptor beta chains came from one sample sequenced in a study of T cell responses to AZD1222 COVID-19 vaccine. The table came from immunoSEQ multiplex PCR; TCRdb's copy has only in-frame clones and leaves some out. The sample has fewer than 120,000 clones; 70% to 90% are singletons. Sequenced material: peripheral blood, taken on day 0 of AZD1222 vaccination. The receptors originated from an adult in good health.

Here the CDR3 reads CASSRGSGPGGEKLFF. The CDR3 region has the DNA TGTGCCAGCAGCCGAGGTTCGGGGCCGGGGGGTGAAAAACTGTTTTTT. The chain combines TRBV11-2 with TRBJ1-4, with D perhaps matching TRBD1 (5 bases). V gave up 5 bases and J gave up 7 bases, with 20 bases separating them. The CDR3 runs 16 residues. CDR1 and CDR2 (germline): SGHAT, FQNNGV. The full variable domain, its missing parts supplied by reference TRBV11-2 and TRBJ1-4, is EAGVAQSPRYKIIEKRQSVAFWCNPISGHATLYWYQQILGQGPKLLIQFQNNGVVDDSQLPKDRFSAERLKGVDSTLKIQPAKLEDSAVYLCASSRGSGPGGEKLFFGSGTQLSVL.

The V and J genes are TRBV6-5 and TRBJ1-6; TRBD1 matches 10 bases. The CDR3 totals 15 residues. The germline V gene has CDR1 MNHEY and CDR2 SVGAGI. The V and J ends lost 6 bases and 8 bases, in that order; junction bases with no gene match: 7. CDR3 in amino acids: CASRPAGTGDSPLHF. In DNA, the CDR3 is TGTGCCAGCAGGCCTGCCGGGACAGGGGATTCACCCCTCCACTTT.

This clone was seen once. The chain is built from TRBV9 and TRBJ2-1; TRBD1 is a possible D gene (6 bases). There are 14 residues in the CDR3. The germline V and J ends were trimmed by 1 base and 6 bases, with 11 bases remaining between them. Germline V gene data show CDR1 as SGDLS and CDR2 as YYNGEE. Written as DNA, the CDR3 is TGTGCCAGCAGCGTAACAGGGCAGCTCAATGAGCAGTTCTTC. Amino acids: CASSVTGQLNEQFF.

The chain joins TRBV6-4 to TRBJ1-2; no firm D call. V dropped 7 bases and J dropped 4 bases, with 7 bases sitting between them. Germline values: CDR1 MRHNA, CDR2 SNTAGT. This CDR3 has 11 residues. For the CDR3, the DNA is TGTGCCAGCAAGGCCGGCTATGGCTACACCTTC. Translating it yields CASKAGYGYTF.

V and J are TRBV6-5 and TRBJ1-2, with 10 positions matching TRBD1. J gave up 7 bases and V 5 bases, and 4 bases lay outside the gene matches. Germline CDR1 and CDR2: MNHEY and SVGAGI. The CDR3 consists of 13 residues. Here the CDR3 DNA reads TGTGCCAGCAGTCAGGGGACAGGGGCTGGCTACACCTTC. Amino acid sequence: CASSQGTGAGYTF.

J is TRBJ1-4 and V is TRBV5-4, with a weak D call TRBD1 (5 bases). V was shortened by 4 bases and J by 0 bases, with 13 bases between the two germline ends. CDR1 SGHNT and CDR2 YYREEE come from the germline V gene (reference sequence). This CDR3 spans 16 amino acids. For the CDR3, the DNA is TGTGCCAGCAGCCCTGAGGGGCCAGCAACTAATGAAAAACTGTTTTTT. Translated: CASSPEGPATNEKLFF.

The gene calls are TRBV7-2 and TRBJ1-6; unclear D gene. This CDR3 is built from 15 residues. Trimming removed 7 bases from V and 6 bases from J, with 16 bases in between. Germline CDR1 reads SGHTA; CDR2 reads FQGNSA. The CDR3 bases are TGTGCCAGCAACCTCGGAGAGGGAACTAATTCACCCCTCCACTTT. Its translation is CASNLGEGTNSPLHF.

V and J are TRBV5-8 and TRBJ2-5; 7 nucleotides line up with TRBD1. The CDR3 runs 14 residues. The germline V gene has CDR1 SGHTS and CDR2 YDEGEE. With 5 bases clipped from V and 3 bases from J, the junction kept 7 bases outside the gene matches. CDR3 DNA: TGTGCCAGCAGTTTGACAGGGCGGGAAGAGACCCAGTACTTC. This sequence encodes CASSLTGREETQYF.

The V and J genes are TRBV24-1 and TRBJ1-1; D is uncertain. Germline CDR1 is KGHDR and CDR2 is SFDVKD. Trimming took 4 bases from V and 7 from J, leaving 9 bases between them. The CDR3 is 12 residues long. Here the CDR3 reads CATSDSDREAFF. The CDR3 DNA reads as TGTGCCACCAGTGACTCCGACCGTGAAGCTTTCTTT.

This clone is categorized as medium-sized. The V gene is TRBV28, the J gene TRBJ1-1, with a weak D call TRBD1 (5 bases). The CDR3 length is 14 residues. The V end was cut by 3 bases, the J end by 4 bases, with 12 bases between. Germline V gives CDR1 MDHEN, CDR2 SYDVKM. As DNA, the CDR3 is TGTGCCAGCAGTTTTGGCGGGGCGATCACTGAAGCTTTCTTT. The encoded protein is CASSFGGAITEAFF.

The rearrangement uses TRBV9 and TRBJ2-3; 9 bases are a match to TRBD1. Germline V gene lookup returns CDR1 SGDLS and CDR2 YYNGEE. The CDR3 has 16 amino acids. Trimming cost V 2 bases and J 0 bases; bases outside gene matches: 4. This CDR3 is CASSVFGQGSTDTQYF. The CDR3 region has the DNA TGTGCCAGCAGCGTCTTCGGACAGGGGAGCACAGATACGCAGTATTTT.

The chain couples TRBV12-3 or TRBV12-4 to TRBJ1-2, with TRBD1 matching over 9 bases. This CDR3 region has 13 residues. V lost 7 bases and J lost 6; bases outside the gene matches: 6. CDR3 region: CASTKQGAHGYTF. DNA for the CDR3: TGTGCCAGCACCAAACAGGGGGCCCATGGCTACACCTTC.